The source of this TCR beta chain is a study of T cell repertoires in cytomegalovirus infection. Study summary: Public TCR beta signature analysis indicated the presence of both CMV infection and matching HLA type. Regarding the study as a whole: Adding up the frequency of public TCR beta families identified people who carried CMV plus the relevant HLA. The ex vivo response was dominated by HLA-C-restricted CMV-specific TCR beta clonotypes.

This CDR3 comprises 14 residues. Germline lookup yields CDR1 MDHEN and CDR2 SYDVKM. The ends lost 6 bases at V and 4 bases at J; junction bases unmatched: 5. Regarding this clonotype: What it binds is unknown.

TCRdb fed the reads into MiXCR, producing one record per CDR3 protein. The table has around 740,000 distinct CDR3 sequences, 35% to 45% seen once. This clonotype was sampled from a human donor in good health (CMV status not recorded). Some clones in this sample may be carry-over from other donors' samples. The sequenced sample was PBMCs. The chain recombines TRBV28 with TRBJ2-5; TRBD1 matches at 10 bases. CDR3 sequence: CASSQGQGRETQYF. CDR3 sequence (DNA): TGTGCCAGCAGCCAGGGACAGGGGCGAGAGACCCAGTACTTC.